What follows describes a single T cell receptor (beta chain). These data originate in a study of PD-1 blockade in mismatch repair-deficient tumors. The germline gives CDR1 ENHRY, CDR2 SYGVKD. The CDR3 covers 13 residues. Trimming removed 8 bases from V and 4 bases from J; junction bases left unmatched: 7. Clones were read by immunoSEQ multiplex PCR, and TCRdb kept only the in-frame ones, dropping some. The sample contains some 120,000 clones, about 86% of which appear only once. The origin of this receptor is an adult with mismatch repair-deficient cancer. The sample was peripheral blood, taken 44 weeks after starting pembrolizumab. The chain has TRBV10-3 and TRBJ2-7; 8 bases line up with TRBD2. The DNA of the CDR3 is TGTGCCATCGCACAACCGGGGGGGTACGAGCAGTACTTC. The encoded protein is CAIAQPGGYEQYF.